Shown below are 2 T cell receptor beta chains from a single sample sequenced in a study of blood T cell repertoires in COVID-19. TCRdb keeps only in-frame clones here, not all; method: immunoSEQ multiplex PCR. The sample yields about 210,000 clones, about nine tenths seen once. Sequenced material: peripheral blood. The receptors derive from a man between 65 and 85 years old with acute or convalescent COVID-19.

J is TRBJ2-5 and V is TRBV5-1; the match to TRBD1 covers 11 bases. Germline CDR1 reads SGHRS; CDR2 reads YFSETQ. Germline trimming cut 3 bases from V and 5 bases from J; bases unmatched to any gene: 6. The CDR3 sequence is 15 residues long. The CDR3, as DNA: TGCGCCAGCAGCTCGGGACAGGGGGGTTGGGAGACCCAGTACTTC. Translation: CASSSGQGGWETQYF. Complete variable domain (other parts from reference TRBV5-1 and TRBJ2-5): KAGVTQTPRYLIKTRGQQVTLSCSPISGHRSVSWYQQTPGQGLQFLFEYFSETQRNKGNFPGRFSGRQFSNSRSEMNVSTLELGDSALYLCASSSGQGGWETQYFGPGTRLLVL.

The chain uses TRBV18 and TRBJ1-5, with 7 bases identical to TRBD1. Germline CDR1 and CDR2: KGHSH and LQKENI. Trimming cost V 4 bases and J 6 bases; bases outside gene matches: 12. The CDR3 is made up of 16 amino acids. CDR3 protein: CASSQSTGSRSQPQHF. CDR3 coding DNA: TGTGCCAGCTCACAATCGACAGGGTCAAGGAGTCAGCCCCAGCATTTT. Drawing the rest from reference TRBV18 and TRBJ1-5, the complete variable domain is NAGVMQNPRHLVRRRGQEARLRCSPMKGHSHVYWYRQLPEEGLKFMVYLQKENIIDESGMPKERFSAEFPKEGPSILRIQQVVRGDSAAYFCASSQSTGSRSQPQHFGDGTRLSIL.